This TCR beta chain was observed in a study of response to subunit inactivated influenza vaccine (dated by TCRdb to 2016 to 2019). Notes on the research overall: Deep quantitative T cell receptor repertoire profiling was used in the study to track responses to a trivalent subunit inactivated influenza vaccine.

What the study reported, not specific to this receptor: It was suggested by the authors that each seasonal influenza vaccination may recruit only a limited number of new T cells.

The library was built by means of RT-PCR. The listed sequencing device is Illumina HiSeq 2500. Starting from the raw public reads, TCRdb applied fastp trimming at Q25, assembled clones with MiXCR and retained in-frame beta chains. For every CDR3 protein sequence, its rows merge into one entry that carries the most common genes and DNA. The sample profile shows around 600,000 distinct CDR3 sequences; 11% of them were found once. Of the sample, around 10% falls within the top ten clones. This clonotype was observed many times. Its cognate antigen has yet to be identified. No base quality information exists; no much larger clone differs at one position. Unmatched junction bases come to 9, with V trimmed by 7 bases and J by 3 bases. From cysteine to phenylalanine, the CDR3 is 14 amino acids long. Left in the record is the CDR3 DNA by itself, 42 bases read in frame from the first base. Reading the germline V gene gives CDR1 MGHDK and CDR2 SYGVNS.

Separately, the same data were catalogued under a study of T cells expressing NK-cell markers. Drawing on the second study: 5'RACE template switching, by which a universal primer site and unique molecular identifiers were added, was used to make TCR beta cDNA libraries. Eight or nine donors provided sorted CD3+CD56+NKG2C+, CD3+CD56+NKG2C- and CD3+CD56-NKG2C+ T-cell subsets, whose TCR beta-chain repertoires were profiled. Of the eight sequenced donors, seven were found to be HCMV-seropositive and one was found to be HCMV-seronegative. In several experiments an anti-gammadeltaTCR antibody was added to restrict sorting to alphabetaTCR-expressing T cells. In a handful of donors, the dominant CD3+CD56+NKG2C+ clonotypes were found to rank among the top 10 CD8+ clonotypes and to make up about 1.0-7.5% of CD8+ T cells. Those dominant clonotypes were again the most abundant among CD3+CD56-NKG2C+ cells in several donors, at about 25-60.1%. Whether the expanded NKG2C-expressing T cell clones were specific for HCMV antigens remained unclear. The eight sequenced donors were randomly selected healthy volunteers, three men and five women. To determine HCMV serostatus, a commercial ELISA kit was used to detect HCMV-specific IgG in serum. Ficoll density gradient centrifugation was used to isolate peripheral blood mononuclear cells from blood. For six donors, bulk peripheral blood T-cell repertoires were additionally sequenced from unsorted PBMC. cDNA synthesis was primed from the TCR beta constant segment and was followed by two successive PCR amplification steps. Libraries were sequenced as 2 x 150 bp reads on Illumina HiSeq 2000/2500, MiSeq or NextSeq. Reads were demultiplexed and grouped by UMI with MIGEC, and clonotypes were assembled and quantified with MiTCR. To remove erroneous sequences, TCR cDNA sequences were retained only when supported by two or more reads. The tcR package was used for downstream repertoire analysis, with clonotypes matched between fractions based on CDR3 nucleotide sequence plus V segment. VDJmatch was used to annotate antigen specificity against VDJdb, with one amino acid substitution in CDR3 permitted.

The TCR was taken from a man aged 50 to 59 who received an inactivated influenza vaccine. Donor details come from another sample of the same person, matched by shared clones. Recombination joined TRBV25-1 with TRBJ2-7; 7 bases in the junction line up with TRBD1. Material: PBMCs from blood, obtained on the day of vaccination. CDR3 reads: CASIAGTENYEQYF. The nucleotides read TGTGCCAGCATCGCCGGGACAGAAAACTACGAGCAGTACTTC.